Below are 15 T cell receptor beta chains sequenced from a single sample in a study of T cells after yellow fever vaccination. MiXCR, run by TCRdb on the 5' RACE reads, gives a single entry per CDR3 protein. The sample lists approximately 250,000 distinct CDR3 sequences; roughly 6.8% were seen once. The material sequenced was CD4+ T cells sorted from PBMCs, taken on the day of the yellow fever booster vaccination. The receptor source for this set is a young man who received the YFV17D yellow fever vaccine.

CDR3 residues: CASSSGFRGLNTEAFF. CDR3 coding DNA: TGTGCCAGCAGCTCCGGGTTTAGGGGTTTGAACACTGAAGCTTTCTTT. This chain links TRBV7-2 with TRBJ1-1, with D maybe TRBD1 (5 bases). CDR3 length: 16 residues. V lost 4 bases and J 0 bases, leaving 15 bases between the germline ends. The germline V gene has CDR1 SGHTA and CDR2 FQGNSA.

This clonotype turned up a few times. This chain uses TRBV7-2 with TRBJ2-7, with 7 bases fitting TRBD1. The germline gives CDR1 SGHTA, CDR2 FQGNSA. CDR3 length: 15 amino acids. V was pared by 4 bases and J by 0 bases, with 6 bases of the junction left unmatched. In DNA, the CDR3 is TGTGCCAGCAGCTCCGTCGGGACAGACTCCTACGAGCAGTACTTC. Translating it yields CASSSVGTDSYEQYF.

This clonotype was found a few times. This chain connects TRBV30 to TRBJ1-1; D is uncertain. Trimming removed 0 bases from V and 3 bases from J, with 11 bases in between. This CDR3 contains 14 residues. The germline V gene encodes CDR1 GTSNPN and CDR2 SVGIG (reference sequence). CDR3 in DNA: TGTGCCTGGAGTGTACTCCGTGGGCACACTGAAGCTTTCTTT. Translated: CAWSVLRGHTEAFF.

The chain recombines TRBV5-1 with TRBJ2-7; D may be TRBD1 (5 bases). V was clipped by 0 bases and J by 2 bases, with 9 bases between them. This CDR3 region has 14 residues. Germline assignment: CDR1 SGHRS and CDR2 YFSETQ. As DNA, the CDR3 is TGCGCCAGCAGCTTGGCACAGGATGCCTACGAGCAGTACTTC. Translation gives CASSLAQDAYEQYF.

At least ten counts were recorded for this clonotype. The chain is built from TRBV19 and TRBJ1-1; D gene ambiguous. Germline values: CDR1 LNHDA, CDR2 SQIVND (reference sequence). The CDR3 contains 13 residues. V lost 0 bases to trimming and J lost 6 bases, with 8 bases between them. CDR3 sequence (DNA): TGTGCCAGTAGTATAGATCGGAGGGCTGAAGCTTTCTTT. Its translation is CASSIDRRAEAFF.

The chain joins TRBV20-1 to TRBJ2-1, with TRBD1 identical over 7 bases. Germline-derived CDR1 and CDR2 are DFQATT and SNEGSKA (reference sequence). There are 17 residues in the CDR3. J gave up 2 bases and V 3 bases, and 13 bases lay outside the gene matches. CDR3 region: CSASFRMGTVPYNEQFF. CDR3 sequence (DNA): TGCAGTGCTAGTTTTAGGATGGGGACAGTTCCCTACAATGAGCAGTTCTTC.

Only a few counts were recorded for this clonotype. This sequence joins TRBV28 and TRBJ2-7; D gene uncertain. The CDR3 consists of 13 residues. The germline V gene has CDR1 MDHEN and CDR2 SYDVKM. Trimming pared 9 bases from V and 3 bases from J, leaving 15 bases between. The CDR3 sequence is CASRVTQNYEQYF. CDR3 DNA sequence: TGTGCCAGTAGAGTGACGCAGAACTACGAGCAGTACTTC.

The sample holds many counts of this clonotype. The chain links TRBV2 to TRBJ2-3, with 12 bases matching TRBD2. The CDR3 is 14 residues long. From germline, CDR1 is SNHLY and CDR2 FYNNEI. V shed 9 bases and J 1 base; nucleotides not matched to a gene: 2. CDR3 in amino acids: CARRLAGGTDTQYF. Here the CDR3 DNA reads TGTGCCAGGAGACTAGCGGGGGGCACAGATACGCAGTATTTT.

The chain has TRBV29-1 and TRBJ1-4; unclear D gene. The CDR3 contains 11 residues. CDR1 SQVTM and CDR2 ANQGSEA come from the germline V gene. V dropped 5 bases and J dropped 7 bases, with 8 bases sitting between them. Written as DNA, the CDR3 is TGCAGCGTTCGGGAGAGTGAAAAACTGTTTTTT. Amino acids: CSVRESEKLFF.

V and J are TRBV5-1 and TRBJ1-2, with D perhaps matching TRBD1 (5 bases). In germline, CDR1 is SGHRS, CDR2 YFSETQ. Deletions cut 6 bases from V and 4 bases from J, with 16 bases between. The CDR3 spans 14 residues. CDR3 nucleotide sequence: TGCGCCAGCAAGAAACAGGTAGAAGGCTATGGCTACACCTTC. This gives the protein CASKKQVEGYGYTF.

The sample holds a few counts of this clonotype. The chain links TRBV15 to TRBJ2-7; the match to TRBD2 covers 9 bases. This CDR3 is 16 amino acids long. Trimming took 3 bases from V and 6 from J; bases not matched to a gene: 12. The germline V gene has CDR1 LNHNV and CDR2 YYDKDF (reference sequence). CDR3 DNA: TGTGCCACCAGCAGCGGCGCGGGAGGGCCAATACCCGAGCAGTACTTC. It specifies CATSSGAGGPIPEQYF.

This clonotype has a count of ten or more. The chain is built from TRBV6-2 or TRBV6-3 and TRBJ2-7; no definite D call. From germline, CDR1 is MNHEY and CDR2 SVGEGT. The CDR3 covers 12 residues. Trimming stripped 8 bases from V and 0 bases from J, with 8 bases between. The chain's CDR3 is CASDRSSYEQYF. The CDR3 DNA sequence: TGTGCCAGCGACCGTTCCTCCTACGAGCAGTACTTC.

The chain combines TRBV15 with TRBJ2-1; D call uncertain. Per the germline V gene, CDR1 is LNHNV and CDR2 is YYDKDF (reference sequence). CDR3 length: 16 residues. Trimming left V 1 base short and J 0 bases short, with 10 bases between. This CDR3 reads CATSRGWGSSYNEQFF. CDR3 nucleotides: TGTGCCACCAGCAGAGGTTGGGGATCCTCCTACAATGAGCAGTTCTTC.

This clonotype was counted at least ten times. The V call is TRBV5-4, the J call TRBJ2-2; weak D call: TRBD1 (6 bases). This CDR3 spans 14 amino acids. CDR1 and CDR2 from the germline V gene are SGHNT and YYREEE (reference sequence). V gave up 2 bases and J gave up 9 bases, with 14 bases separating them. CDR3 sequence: CASSFGQTERELFF. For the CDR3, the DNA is TGTGCCAGCAGCTTTGGACAGACTGAGAGGGAGCTGTTTTTT.

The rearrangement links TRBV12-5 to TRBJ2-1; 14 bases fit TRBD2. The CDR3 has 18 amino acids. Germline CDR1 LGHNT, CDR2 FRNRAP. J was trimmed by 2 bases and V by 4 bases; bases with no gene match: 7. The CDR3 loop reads CASGWGTSGSGTYNEQFF. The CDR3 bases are TGTGCTAGTGGTTGGGGGACTAGCGGGAGTGGGACCTACAATGAGCAGTTCTTC.